The following is a T cell receptor beta chain sequence with its context. The data belong to a study of blood T cell repertoires in COVID-19. Study information: Samples representing acute and convalescent COVID-19 were sourced from the United States, Italy and Spain.

The table came from immunoSEQ multiplex PCR; TCRdb's copy has only in-frame clones and leaves some out. The sample consists of some 90,000 clones, around 72% of them appearing once. Germline V CDR1 and CDR2: SGHTS, YDEGEE. The V gene lost 0 bases and the J gene lost 7 bases, with 11 bases spanning the gap. The CDR3 has 15 amino acids. This sequence was found in an older woman in a cohort sampled during active or convalescent COVID-19. Input material: peripheral blood. This chain joins TRBV5-8 and TRBJ1-6, with D perhaps TRBD1 (5 bases). The CDR3 reads CASSLVRGTNSPLHF. The CDR3, as DNA: TGTGCCAGCAGCTTGGTTAGGGGTACAAATTCACCCCTCCACTTT. Full variable domain (outside the CDR3, taken from reference TRBV5-8 and TRBJ1-6): EAGVTQSPTHLIKTRGQQATLRCSPISGHTSVYWYQQALGLGLQFLLWYDEGEERNRGNFPPRFSGRQFPNYSSELNVNALELEDSALYLCASSLVRGTNSPLHFGNGTRLTVT.